This T cell receptor (beta chain) derives from a study of post-analysis software for immune sequencing data. Study results and limitations: Among multiple sclerosis patients, normalized Chao1 diversity was significantly below that of controls. Under F measure analysis, samples from one preparation batch co-clustered strongly.

Unique molecular identifiers were present in the TCR beta cDNA libraries. Once roughly 1 to 10 million T cells were used, approximately 470,000 cDNA molecules resulted. MiXCR, applied by TCRdb to the PCR reads, yields one record per CDR3 protein. The sample includes 500,000 to 600,000 distinct CDR3 sequences, 40% to 50% of them seen just once. Comments on this clonotype: Antigen: not known.

The source of this sequence is a girl aged 5-17 years with multiple sclerosis. Sequenced: blood.

CDR3 protein: CASSLLGGRGNEQYF. DNA of the CDR3: TGTGCCAGCAGTCTCTTAGGCGGGAGAGGAAACGAGCAGTACTTC. The chain is built from TRBV6-5 and TRBJ2-7, with TRBD2 identical over 7 bases. The CDR3 sequence is 15 residues long. Germline CDR1 reads MNHEY; CDR2 reads SVGAGI. J was trimmed by 5 bases and V by 5 bases; bases with no gene match: 12.